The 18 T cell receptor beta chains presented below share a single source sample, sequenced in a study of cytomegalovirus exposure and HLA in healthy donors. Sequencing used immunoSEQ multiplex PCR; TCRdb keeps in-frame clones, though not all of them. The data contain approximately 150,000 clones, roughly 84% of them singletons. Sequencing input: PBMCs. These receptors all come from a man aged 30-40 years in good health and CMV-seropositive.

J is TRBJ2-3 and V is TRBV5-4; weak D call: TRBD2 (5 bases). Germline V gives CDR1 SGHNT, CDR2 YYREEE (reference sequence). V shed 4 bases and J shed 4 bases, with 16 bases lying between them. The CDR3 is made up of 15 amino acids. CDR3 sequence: CASSPGLASADTQYF. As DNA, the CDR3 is TGTGCCAGCAGCCCTGGACTCGCTTCAGCAGATACGCAGTATTTT.

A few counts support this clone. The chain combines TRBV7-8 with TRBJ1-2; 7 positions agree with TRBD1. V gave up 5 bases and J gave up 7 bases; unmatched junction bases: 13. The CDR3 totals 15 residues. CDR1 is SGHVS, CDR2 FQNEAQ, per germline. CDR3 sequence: CASSPSGGGWGGYTF. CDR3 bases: TGTGCCAGCAGCCCCAGCGGAGGGGGCTGGGGTGGCTACACCTTC.

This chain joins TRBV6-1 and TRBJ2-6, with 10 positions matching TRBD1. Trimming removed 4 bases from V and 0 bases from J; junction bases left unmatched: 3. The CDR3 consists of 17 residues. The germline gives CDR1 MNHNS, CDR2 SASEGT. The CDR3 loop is CASSAGQGFSGANVLTF. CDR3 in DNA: TGTGCCAGCAGTGCGGGACAGGGGTTCTCTGGGGCCAACGTCCTGACTTTC.

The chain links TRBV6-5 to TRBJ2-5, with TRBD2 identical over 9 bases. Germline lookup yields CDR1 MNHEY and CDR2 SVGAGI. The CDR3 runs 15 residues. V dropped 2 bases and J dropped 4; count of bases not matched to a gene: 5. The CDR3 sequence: CASSYGILAGETQYF. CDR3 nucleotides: TGTGCCAGCAGTTACGGGATACTAGCGGGAGAGACCCAGTACTTC.

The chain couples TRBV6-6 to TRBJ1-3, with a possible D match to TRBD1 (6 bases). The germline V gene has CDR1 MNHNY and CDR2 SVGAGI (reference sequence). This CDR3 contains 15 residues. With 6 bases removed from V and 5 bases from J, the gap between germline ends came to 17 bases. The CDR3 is CASRPRAGARNTIYF. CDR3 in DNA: TGTGCCAGCAGACCTCGCGCAGGGGCAAGAAACACCATATATTTT.

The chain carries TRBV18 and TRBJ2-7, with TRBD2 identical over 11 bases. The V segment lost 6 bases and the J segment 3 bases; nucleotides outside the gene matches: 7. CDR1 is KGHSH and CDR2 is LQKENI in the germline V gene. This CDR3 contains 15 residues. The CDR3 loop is CASSLTSGGLYEQYF. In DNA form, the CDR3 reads TGTGCCAGCTCGCTTACTAGCGGGGGCCTCTACGAGCAGTACTTC.

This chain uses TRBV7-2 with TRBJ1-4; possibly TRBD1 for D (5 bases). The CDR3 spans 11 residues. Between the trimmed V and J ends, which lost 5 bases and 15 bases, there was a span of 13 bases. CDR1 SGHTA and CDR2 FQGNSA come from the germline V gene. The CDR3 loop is CASSLTGRLFF. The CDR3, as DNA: TGTGCCAGCAGCCTCACAGGCAGGTTGTTTTTT.

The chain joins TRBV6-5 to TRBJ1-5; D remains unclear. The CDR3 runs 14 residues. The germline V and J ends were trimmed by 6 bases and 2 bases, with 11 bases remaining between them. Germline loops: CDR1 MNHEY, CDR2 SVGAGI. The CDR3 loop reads CASSSMIGNQPQHF. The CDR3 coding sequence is TGTGCCAGCAGCTCAATGATAGGCAATCAGCCCCAGCATTTT.

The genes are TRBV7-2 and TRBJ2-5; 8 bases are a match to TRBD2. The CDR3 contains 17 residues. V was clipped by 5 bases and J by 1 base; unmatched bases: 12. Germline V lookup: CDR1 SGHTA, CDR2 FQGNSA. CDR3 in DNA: TGTGCCAGCAGCCTCGAAGCGGGGGCCCTTGTCCAAGAGACCCAGTACTTC. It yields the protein CASSLEAGALVQETQYF.

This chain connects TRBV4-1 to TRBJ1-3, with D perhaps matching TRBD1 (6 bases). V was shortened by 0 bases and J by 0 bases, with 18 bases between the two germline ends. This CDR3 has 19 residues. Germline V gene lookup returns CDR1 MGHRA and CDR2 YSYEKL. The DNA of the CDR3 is TGCGCCAGCAGCCAAGATCCGAATTGGCAGGGGAGCTCTGGAAACACCATATATTTT. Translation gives CASSQDPNWQGSSGNTIYF.

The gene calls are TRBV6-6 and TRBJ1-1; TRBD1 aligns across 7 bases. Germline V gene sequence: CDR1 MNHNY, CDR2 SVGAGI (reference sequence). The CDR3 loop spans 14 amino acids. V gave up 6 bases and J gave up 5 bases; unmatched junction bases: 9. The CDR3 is CASRAGGEGTEAFF. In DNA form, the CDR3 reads TGTGCCAGCAGGGCAGGGGGAGAAGGAACTGAAGCTTTCTTT.

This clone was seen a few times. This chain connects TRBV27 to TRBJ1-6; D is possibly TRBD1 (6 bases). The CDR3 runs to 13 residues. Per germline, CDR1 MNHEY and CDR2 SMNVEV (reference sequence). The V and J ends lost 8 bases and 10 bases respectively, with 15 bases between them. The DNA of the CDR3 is TGTGCCAGCCGTGCACAGGGCGACTCACCCCTCCACTTT. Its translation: CASRAQGDSPLHF.

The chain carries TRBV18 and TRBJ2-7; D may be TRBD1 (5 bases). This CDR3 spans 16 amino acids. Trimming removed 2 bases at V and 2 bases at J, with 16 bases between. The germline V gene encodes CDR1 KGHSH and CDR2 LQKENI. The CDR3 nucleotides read TGTGCCAGCTCACCAAGGTCTGCAGGGCCCGCCTACGAGCAGTACTTC. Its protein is CASSPRSAGPAYEQYF.

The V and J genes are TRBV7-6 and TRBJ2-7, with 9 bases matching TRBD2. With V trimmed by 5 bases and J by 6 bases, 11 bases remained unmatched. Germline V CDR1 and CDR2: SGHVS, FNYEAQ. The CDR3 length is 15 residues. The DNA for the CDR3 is TGTGCCAGCAGCGTTCGACTAGCGGACGATTCCGAGCAGTACTTC. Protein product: CASSVRLADDSEQYF.

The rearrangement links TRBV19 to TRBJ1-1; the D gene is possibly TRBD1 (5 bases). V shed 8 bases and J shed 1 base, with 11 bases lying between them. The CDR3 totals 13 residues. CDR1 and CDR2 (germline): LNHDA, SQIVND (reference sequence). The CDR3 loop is CASGRQTNTEAFF. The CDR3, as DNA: TGTGCCAGTGGACGACAGACGAACACTGAAGCTTTCTTT. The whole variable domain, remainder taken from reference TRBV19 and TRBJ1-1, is DGGITQSPKYLFRKEGQNVTLSCEQNLNHDAMYWYRQDPGQGLRLIYYSQIVNDFQKGDIAEGYSVSREKKESFPLTVTSAQKNPTAFYLCASGRQTNTEAFFGQGTRLTVV.

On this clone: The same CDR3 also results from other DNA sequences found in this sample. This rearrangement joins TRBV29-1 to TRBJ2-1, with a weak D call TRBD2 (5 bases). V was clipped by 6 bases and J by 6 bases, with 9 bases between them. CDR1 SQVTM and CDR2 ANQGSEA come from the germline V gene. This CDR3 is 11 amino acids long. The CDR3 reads CSVDRGNEQFF. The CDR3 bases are TGCAGCGTGGACCGGGGCAATGAGCAGTTCTTC.

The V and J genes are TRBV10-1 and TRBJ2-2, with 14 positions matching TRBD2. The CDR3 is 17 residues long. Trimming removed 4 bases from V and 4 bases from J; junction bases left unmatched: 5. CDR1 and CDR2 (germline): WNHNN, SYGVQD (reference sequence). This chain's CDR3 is CASSVGLAGDGTGELFF. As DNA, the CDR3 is TGCGCCAGCAGTGTGGGACTAGCGGGAGATGGCACCGGGGAGCTGTTTTTT.

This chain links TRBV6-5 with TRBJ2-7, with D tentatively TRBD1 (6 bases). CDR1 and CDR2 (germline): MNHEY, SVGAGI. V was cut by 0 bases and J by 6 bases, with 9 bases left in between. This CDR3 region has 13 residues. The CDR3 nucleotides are TGTGCCAGCAGTTACTCGAAAGGGGGCGAGCAGTACTTC. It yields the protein CASSYSKGGEQYF.